These 11 T cell receptor beta chains came from one sample sequenced in a study of cytomegalovirus exposure and HLA in healthy donors. The PCR ran on 60 Vbeta and 13 Jbeta primers. The table came from immunoSEQ multiplex PCR; TCRdb's copy has only in-frame clones and leaves some out. Found here are over 120,000 clones, 75% of them singletons; the top ten hold about 7%. Sequenced material: PBMCs. The receptors originated from a man between 25 and 39 years old in good health and CMV-seronegative.

The chain links TRBV30 to TRBJ2-7, with D maybe TRBD2 (7 bases). The V gene's germline CDR1 is GTSNPN and CDR2 SVGIG (reference sequence). The V end lost 3 bases, the J end lost 12 bases, and 21 bases lay between the germline ends. The CDR3 extends over 13 amino acids. The chain's CDR3 is CAWRTGGGSDLYF. The CDR3 coding sequence is TGTGCCTGGAGGACGGGGGGCGGGAGTGACTTGTACTTC.

This clone was found once. V and J are TRBV19 and TRBJ1-1, with unresolved D. The CDR3 loop spans 11 amino acids. V was clipped by 9 bases and J by 2 bases, with 7 bases between them. The germline CDR1 and CDR2 sequences are LNHDA and SQIVND (reference sequence). The CDR3 DNA is TGTGCCAGCCGTATCAACACTGAAGCTTTCTTT. This encodes CASRINTEAFF.

V is TRBV7-2 and J is TRBJ2-1; 9 bases fit TRBD2. The CDR3 contains 15 residues. V was clipped by 6 bases and J by 0 bases; unmatched bases: 3. Per germline, CDR1 SGHTA and CDR2 FQGNSA. CDR3 loop: CASSFSGSSYNEQFF. CDR3 in DNA: TGTGCCAGCAGTTTTAGCGGGAGCTCCTACAATGAGCAGTTCTTC. Full variable domain (remainder filled in from reference TRBV7-2 and TRBJ2-1): GAGVSQSPSNKVTEKGKDVELRCDPISGHTALYWYRQSLGQGLEFLIYFQGNSAPDKSGLPSDRFSAERTGGSVSTLTIQRTQQEDSAVYLCASSFSGSSYNEQFFGPGTRLTVL.

This chain links TRBV10-3 with TRBJ1-2; D gene ambiguous. The CDR3 is made up of 12 amino acids. V was clipped by 7 bases and J by 4 bases, with 10 bases between them. Germline CDR1 is ENHRY and CDR2 is SYGVKD. CDR3 bases: TGTGCCATCAATGGCGGCCGCTATGGCTACACCTTC. Encoded protein: CAINGGRYGYTF.

The V and J genes are TRBV11-3 and TRBJ2-7, with D possibly TRBD1 on 6 matching bases. V was trimmed by 1 base and J by 3 bases, leaving 10 bases between them. Germline V gene sequence: CDR1 SGHNT, CDR2 YENEEA. The CDR3 loop spans 14 amino acids. CDR3 DNA sequence: TGTGCCAGCAGCTTAGGTGGGACAAACTACGAGCAGTACTTC. Amino acids: CASSLGGTNYEQYF.

The rearrangement uses TRBV28 and TRBJ1-4; 7 bases align to TRBD1. The CDR3 length is 13 residues. The V segment lost 6 bases and the J segment 7 bases; nucleotides outside the gene matches: 5. Germline values: CDR1 MDHEN, CDR2 SYDVKM. As DNA, the CDR3 is TGTGCCAGCAGAGGAGGGGGCGGTGAAAAACTGTTTTTT. Translated: CASRGGGGEKLFF. The full variable domain, its missing parts supplied by reference TRBV28 and TRBJ1-4, is DVKVTQSSRYLVKRTGEKVFLECVQDMDHENMFWYRQDPGLGLRLIYFSYDVKMKEKGDIPEGYSVSREKKERFSLILESASTNQTSMYLCASRGGGGEKLFFGSGTQLSVL.

This sequence joins TRBV2 and TRBJ1-2; TRBD1 agrees at 9 bases. The CDR3 spans 14 residues. The trim removed 4 bases at V and 3 bases at J, leaving 3 bases unmatched. Germline lookup yields CDR1 SNHLY and CDR2 FYNNEI. CDR3 residues: CASSARTGDYGYTF. The CDR3 DNA is TGTGCCAGCAGTGCTAGGACAGGGGACTATGGCTACACCTTC.

The CDR3 DNA sequence: TGTGCCAGCAGCGCTACAGGGGCGAGCACAGATACGCAGTATTTT. Its translation is CASSATGASTDTQYF. V usage is TRBV9 and J usage is TRBJ2-3, with 7 bases identical to TRBD1. The J segment lost 0 bases and the V segment lost 3 bases, leaving 4 bases of the junction unmatched. Germline CDR1 and CDR2: SGDLS and YYNGEE. The CDR3 consists of 15 residues.

V gene TRBV4-1 combines with J gene TRBJ2-5; 14 bases are a match to TRBD2. The CDR3 runs 17 residues. The germline V gene encodes CDR1 MGHRA and CDR2 YSYEKL. V gave up 4 bases and J gave up 4 bases; unmatched junction bases: 8. The CDR3 reads CASSPSHGLAGGETQYF. CDR3 DNA: TGCGCCAGCAGCCCCTCCCACGGACTAGCGGGGGGAGAGACCCAGTACTTC.

The J gene is TRBJ1-2, the V gene TRBV9; possible D gene TRBD1, 5 bases. CDR3 length: 17 amino acids. Trimming took 4 bases from V and 0 from J, leaving 19 bases between them. Looked up from germline, CDR1 is SGDLS and CDR2 is YYNGEE. This CDR3 is CASSTRQITFTNYGYTF. In nucleotides, the CDR3 is TGTGCCAGCAGCACCCGACAGATAACCTTCACTAACTATGGCTACACCTTC.

The J gene is TRBJ2-6, the V gene TRBV28; D might be TRBD2 (5 bases). V dropped 1 base and J dropped 4 bases, with 11 bases sitting between them. CDR1 and CDR2 (germline): MDHEN, SYDVKM. This CDR3 has 16 amino acids. The CDR3 is CASSLSSGIGANVLTF. For the CDR3, the DNA is TGTGCCAGCAGTTTATCATCGGGGATCGGGGCCAACGTCCTGACTTTC.